This T cell receptor (beta chain) was sequenced in a study of shared T cell receptors in the human thymus. CDR1 is MNHNY and CDR2 is SVGAGI in the germline V gene (reference sequence). The junction had 5 bases not matched to a gene; V was cut back by 2 bases and J by 4 bases. The CDR3 is 16 amino acids. The table came from immunoSEQ multiplex PCR; TCRdb's copy has only in-frame clones and leaves some out. The sample contains 720,000 or so clones, 80% to 90% of which appear only once. These data were likewise used in another study, on human thymus T cells. That work adds: Each of the donors was a healthy Finnish infant who was undergoing open corrective cardiac surgery for congenital heart defects. During corrective heart surgery, resections were taken, and the thymus tissue came from them. It looked as if thymic and blood repertoires used V and J genes in a biased way. Reports from related research described highly overlapping thymic repertoires among unrelated individuals.

J is TRBJ1-3 and V is TRBV6-6; 10 positions agree with TRBD1. The sample consisted of thymocytes. The source is a girl less than two years old with a congenital heart defect. The CDR3 here is CASSYGTGARGNTIYF. CDR3 DNA sequence: TGTGCCAGCAGTTACGGGACAGGGGCTAGGGGAAACACCATATATTTT.